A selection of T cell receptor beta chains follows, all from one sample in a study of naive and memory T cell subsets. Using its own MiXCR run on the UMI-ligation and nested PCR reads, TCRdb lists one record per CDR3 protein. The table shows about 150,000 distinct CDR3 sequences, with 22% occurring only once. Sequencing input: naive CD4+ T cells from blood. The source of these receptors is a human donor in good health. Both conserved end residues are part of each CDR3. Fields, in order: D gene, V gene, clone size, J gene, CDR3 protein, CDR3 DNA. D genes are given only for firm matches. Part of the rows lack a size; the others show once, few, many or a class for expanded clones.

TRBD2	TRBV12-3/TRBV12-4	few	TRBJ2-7	CASSLAGGPLRYEQYF	TGTGCCAGCAGTTTAGCGGGAGGGCCGCTTCGCTACGAGCAGTACTTC
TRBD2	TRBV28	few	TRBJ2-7	CASSSGTSDSYEQYF	TGTGCCAGCAGTTCGGGAACTAGCGACTCCTACGAGCAGTACTTC
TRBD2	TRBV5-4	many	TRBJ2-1	CASSLGSSGILYEQFF	TGTGCCAGCAGCTTGGGTTCCAGCGGGATCTTGTATGAGCAGTTCTTC
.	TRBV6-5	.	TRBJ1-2	CASSQRGFYGYTF	TGTGCCAGCAGTCAGCGGGGGTTCTATGGCTACACCTTC
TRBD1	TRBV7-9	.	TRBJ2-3	CVSARGPVDTQYF	TGTGTCAGCGCGAGGGGGCCGGTAGATACGCAGTATTTT
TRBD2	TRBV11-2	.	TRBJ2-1	CASSLPGLAGGYNEQFF	TGTGCCAGCAGCCTGCCGGGACTAGCGGGAGGCTACAATGAGCAGTTCTTC
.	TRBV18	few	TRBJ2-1	CASSSGFNEQFF	TGTGCCAGCTCATCCGGGTTTAATGAGCAGTTCTTC
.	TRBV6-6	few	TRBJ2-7	CASSYSSGASYEQYF	TGTGCCAGCAGTTACTCTTCGGGGGCCTCCTACGAGCAGTACTTC
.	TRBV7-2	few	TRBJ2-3	CASSFPEKAQGLDTQYF	TGTGCCAGCAGCTTCCCAGAAAAAGCACAGGGCCTAGATACGCAGTATTTT
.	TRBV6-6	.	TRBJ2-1	CASSYYGAKDEQFF	TGTGCCAGCAGTTACTACGGAGCAAAAGATGAGCAGTTCTTC
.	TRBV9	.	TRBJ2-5	CASSSGASETQYF	TGTGCCAGCAGCTCGGGCGCGTCCGAGACCCAGTACTTC
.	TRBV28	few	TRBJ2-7	CASSPSHSYEQYF	TGTGCCAGCAGTCCGTCACACTCCTACGAGCAGTACTTC
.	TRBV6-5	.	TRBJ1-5	CASSPLDGYSNQPQHF	TGTGCCAGCAGCCCCCTGGACGGATATAGCAATCAGCCCCAGCATTTT
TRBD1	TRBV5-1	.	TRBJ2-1	CASLPGTGLGEQFF	TGCGCCAGCCTCCCCGGGACAGGGTTGGGTGAGCAGTTCTTC
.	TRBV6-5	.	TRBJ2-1	CVSSPERGSAGYGQFF	TGTGTCAGCAGTCCCGAGAGGGGGTCCGCGGGGTATGGGCAGTTCTTC
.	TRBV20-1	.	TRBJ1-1	CSARDSPTDEAFF	TGCAGTGCTAGAGATTCCCCCACAGATGAAGCTTTCTTT
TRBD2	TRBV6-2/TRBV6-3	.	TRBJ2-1	CASSYRGTSSNNEQFF	TGTGCCAGCAGTTACAGAGGGACTAGCTCTAACAATGAGCAGTTCTTC
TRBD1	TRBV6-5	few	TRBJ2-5	CASSSSGGTQYF	TGTGCCAGCAGTTCCTCAGGGGGGACCCAGTACTTC
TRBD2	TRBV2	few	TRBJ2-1	CASSEEGGSGYEQFF	TGTGCCAGCAGTGAGGAGGGCGGGAGTGGGTATGAGCAGTTCTTC
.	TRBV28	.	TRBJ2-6	CASRFSSGANVLTF	TGTGCCAGCAGATTTAGCTCTGGGGCCAACGTCCTGACTTTC
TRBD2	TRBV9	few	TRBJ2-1	CASSFGLAGGHEQFF	TGTGCCAGCAGCTTCGGACTAGCGGGAGGCCATGAGCAGTTCTTC
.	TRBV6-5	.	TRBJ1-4	CASSYSSGWGEKLFF	TGTGCCAGCAGTTACTCGTCGGGGTGGGGTGAAAAACTGTTTTTT
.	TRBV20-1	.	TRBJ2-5	CSARISGDIGTQYF	TGCAGTGCTAGAATAAGTGGGGACATTGGGACCCAGTACTTC
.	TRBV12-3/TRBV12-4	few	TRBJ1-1	CASSLLEGTQAFF	TGTGCCAGCAGCCTCCTTGAGGGGACACAAGCTTTCTTT
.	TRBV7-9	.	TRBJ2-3	CASSVGPDTQYF	TGTGCCAGCAGCGTCGGTCCAGATACGCAGTATTTT
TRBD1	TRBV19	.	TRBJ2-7	CASSPDRGGTYEQYF	TGTGCCAGTAGTCCCGACAGGGGGGGGACCTACGAGCAGTACTTC
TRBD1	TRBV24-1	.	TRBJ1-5	CATSDPGTGNQPQHF	TGTGCCACCAGTGACCCCGGGACAGGCAATCAGCCCCAGCATTTT
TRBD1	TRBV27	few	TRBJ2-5	CASRRGQGRETQYF	TGTGCCAGCCGAAGGGGACAGGGGAGAGAGACCCAGTACTTC
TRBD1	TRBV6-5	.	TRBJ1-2	CASSYSGTGLFYGYTF	TGTGCCAGCAGTTACTCCGGGACAGGGTTATTCTATGGCTACACCTTC
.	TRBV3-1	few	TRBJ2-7	CASSLGQKWDYEQYF	TGTGCCAGCAGCCTCGGACAGAAATGGGACTACGAGCAGTACTTC
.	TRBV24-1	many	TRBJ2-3	CATSDLGTDTQYF	TGTGCCACCAGTGATTTAGGTACAGATACGCAGTATTTT
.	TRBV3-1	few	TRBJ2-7	CASSQNSYEQYF	TGTGCCAGCAGCCAAAACTCCTACGAGCAGTACTTC
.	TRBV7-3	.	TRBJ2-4	CASSLSASNIQYF	TGTGCCAGCAGCTTATCGGCTAGCAACATTCAGTACTTC
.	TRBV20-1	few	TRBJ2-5	CSASRNEAPETQYF	TGCAGTGCTAGCCGGAACGAGGCCCCGGAGACCCAGTACTTC
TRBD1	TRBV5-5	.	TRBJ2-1	CASRKPGQGHNEQFF	TGTGCCAGCAGAAAACCGGGACAGGGCCACAATGAGCAGTTCTTC
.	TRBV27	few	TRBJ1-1	CASGTFPHTEAFF	TGTGCCAGCGGGACTTTTCCCCACACTGAAGCTTTCTTT
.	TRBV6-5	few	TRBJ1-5	CASSARLSQPQHF	TGTGCCAGCAGTGCGAGACTAAGTCAGCCCCAGCATTTT
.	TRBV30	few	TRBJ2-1	CAWSFQSGYNEQFF	TGTGCCTGGAGCTTCCAAAGCGGCTACAATGAGCAGTTCTTC
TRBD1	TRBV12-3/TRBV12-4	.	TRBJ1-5	CASRKGGRGNQPQHF	TGTGCCAGCAGAAAAGGGGGCAGGGGCAATCAGCCCCAGCATTTT
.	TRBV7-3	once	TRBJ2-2	CASSKTGTANTGELFF	TGTGCCAGCAGCAAAACCGGGACGGCGAACACCGGGGAGCTGTTTTTT
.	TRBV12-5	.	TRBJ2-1	CASGQAAGVRVNEQFF	TGTGCTAGTGGTCAGGCGGCAGGGGTGAGAGTCAATGAGCAGTTCTTC
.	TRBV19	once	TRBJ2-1	CASSLDKGPSGEQFF	TGTGCCAGTAGCCTCGACAAGGGGCCCTCGGGTGAGCAGTTCTTC
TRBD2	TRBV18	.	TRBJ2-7	CASSQSGGTASYEQYF	TGTGCCAGCTCACAAAGCGGGGGGACGGCGTCCTACGAGCAGTACTTC
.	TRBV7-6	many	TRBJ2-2	CASSLAARTNTGELFF	TGTGCCAGCAGCTTAGCGGCGAGGACGAACACCGGGGAGCTGTTTTTT
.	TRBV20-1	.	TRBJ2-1	CSARRQDTYNEQFF	TGCAGTGCTAGGAGACAGGATACCTACAATGAGCAGTTCTTC
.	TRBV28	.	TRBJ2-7	CASSTPSPGSRREQYF	TGTGCCAGCAGTACCCCCTCCCCGGGTTCGCGGCGCGAGCAGTACTTC
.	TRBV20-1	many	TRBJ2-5	CSQLKGSQETQYF	TGCAGTCAGCTAAAAGGCAGTCAAGAGACCCAGTACTTC
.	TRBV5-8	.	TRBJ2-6	CASSPGQPSGANVLTF	TGTGCCAGCAGCCCCGGACAGCCCTCTGGGGCCAACGTCCTGACTTTC
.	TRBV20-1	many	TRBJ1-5	CSATPGARVRVGNQPQHF	TGCAGTGCCACACCCGGGGCCAGGGTACGCGTTGGCAATCAGCCCCAGCATTTT
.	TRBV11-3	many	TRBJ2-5	CASSFGRTREETQYF	TGTGCCAGCAGCTTTGGCAGGACACGGGAAGAGACCCAGTACTTC
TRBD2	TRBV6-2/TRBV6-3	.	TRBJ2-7	CASRNHRLAGIDEQYF	TGTGCCAGCAGGAACCATAGACTAGCGGGAATCGACGAGCAGTACTTC
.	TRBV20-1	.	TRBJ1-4	CSAHSSTNEKLFF	TGCAGTGCTCACAGCTCGACTAATGAAAAACTGTTTTTT
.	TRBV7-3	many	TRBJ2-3	CASSLTAGTTDTQYF	TGTGCCAGCAGCTTAACGGCAGGGACCACAGATACGCAGTATTTT
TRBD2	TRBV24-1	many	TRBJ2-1	CATSVLTSGRLNEQFF	TGTGCCACCAGTGTCCTGACTAGCGGGAGACTAAATGAGCAGTTCTTC
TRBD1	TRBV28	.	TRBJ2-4	CASSLRDRGPYF	TGTGCCAGCAGTCTCCGGGACAGGGGACCGTACTTC
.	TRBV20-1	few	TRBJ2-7	CSARSTGRYEQYF	TGCAGTGCTAGGTCGACAGGGAGGTACGAGCAGTACTTC
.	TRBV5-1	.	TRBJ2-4	CASSLVPEKVFVKNIQYF	TGCGCCAGCAGCTTGGTTCCAGAGAAGGTATTTGTCAAAAACATTCAGTACTTC